These 18 T cell receptor beta chains share one sample of origin, sequenced in a study of vaccination effects on CD4 cells after COVID-19. Cells that had been cultured for roughly eleven days were the source of isolated CD4+ T cells. It was two doses of either the BNT162b2 or mRNA-1273 vaccine that participants received. These TCRs' antigens remain unknown. Sequencing was performed with immunoSEQ multiplex PCR; in TCRdb, only in-frame clones are kept and a portion is missing. The table includes about 40,000 clones, approximately 70% detected once. This specimen was CD4+ T cells from PBMCs cultured without peptide, taken after COVID-19 vaccination. Receptors originate from a human donor who received a COVID-19 vaccine.

This chain connects TRBV18 to TRBJ1-2; D remains unclear. V was trimmed by 4 bases and J by 7 bases, leaving 10 bases between them. This CDR3 contains 12 residues. The germline CDR1 and CDR2 sequences are KGHSH and LQKENI. Here the CDR3 DNA reads TGTGCCAGCTCACTTTCGAAGGCTGGCTACACCTTC. Protein product: CASSLSKAGYTF. The variable domain in full, completed from reference TRBV18 and TRBJ1-2, reads NAGVMQNPRHLVRRRGQEARLRCSPMKGHSHVYWYRQLPEEGLKFMVYLQKENIIDESGMPKERFSAEFPKEGPSILRIQQVVRGDSAAYFCASSLSKAGYTFGSGTRLTVV.

This clone came up a few times. The V call is TRBV7-8, the J call TRBJ2-1, with TRBD2 identical over 8 bases. Trimming took 1 base from V and 2 from J; bases not matched to a gene: 4. The CDR3 sequence is 16 residues long. CDR1 is SGHVS and CDR2 is FQNEAQ in the germline V gene. For the CDR3, the DNA is TGTGCCAGCAGCTTAGGTAGCGGGATGGCCTACAATGAGCAGTTCTTC. Translating it yields CASSLGSGMAYNEQFF.

The V and J genes are TRBV3-1 (or the pseudogene TRBV3-2) and TRBJ2-1; 7 positions match TRBD1. The J segment lost 6 bases and the V segment lost 4 bases, leaving 6 bases of the junction unmatched. CDR3 length: 14 amino acids. Germline V gene data show CDR1 as LGHDT and CDR2 as YNNKEL (reference sequence). CDR3 amino acids: CASSPTGTGNEQFF. The CDR3 DNA reads as TGTGCCAGCAGCCCGACAGGGACCGGCAATGAGCAGTTCTTC.

The chain couples TRBV2 to TRBJ2-7, with D possibly TRBD1 on 5 matching bases. V dropped 3 bases and J dropped 0 bases, with 12 bases sitting between them. The CDR3 length is 15 residues. Germline-derived CDR1 and CDR2 are SNHLY and FYNNEI. CDR3 residues: CASSDSGSFSYEQYF. CDR3 in DNA: TGTGCCAGCAGTGACTCAGGGTCCTTCTCCTACGAGCAGTACTTC. The full variable domain, completed using reference TRBV2 and TRBJ2-7, is EPEVTQTPSHQVTQMGQEVILRCVPISNHLYFYWYRQILGQKVEFLVSFYNNEISEKSEIFDDQFSVERPDGSNFTLKIRSTKLEDSAMYFCASSDSGSFSYEQYFGPGTRLTVT.

V usage is TRBV6-5 and J usage is TRBJ2-1, with 9 bases matching TRBD1. The CDR3 contains 15 residues. J was trimmed by 8 bases and V by 5 bases; bases with no gene match: 10. The germline CDR1 and CDR2 sequences are MNHEY and SVGAGI. CDR3 residues: CASSPRDRDTDEQFF. The DNA for the CDR3 is TGTGCCAGCAGTCCTCGGGACAGGGATACGGATGAGCAGTTCTTC.

The V and J genes are TRBV28 and TRBJ1-1, with 8 nucleotides matching TRBD1. The germline V gene has CDR1 MDHEN and CDR2 SYDVKM. Trimming at V came to 7 bases and at J to 0 bases, leaving 1 base not matched to a gene. The length of the CDR3 is 13 residues. The CDR3 loop is CASMTGVNTEAFF. The CDR3 region has the DNA TGTGCCAGCATGACAGGGGTGAACACTGAAGCTTTCTTT. Complete variable domain (other parts from reference TRBV28 and TRBJ1-1): DVKVTQSSRYLVKRTGEKVFLECVQDMDHENMFWYRQDPGLGLRLIYFSYDVKMKEKGDIPEGYSVSREKKERFSLILESASTNQTSMYLCASMTGVNTEAFFGQGTRLTVV.

In nucleotides, the CDR3 is TGCGCCAGCAGCCAAGTTATACGGGAGACCCAGTACTTC. It codes for CASSQVIRETQYF. The chain has TRBV4-1 and TRBJ2-5, with D uncertain. The V end lost 1 base, the J end lost 5 bases, and 8 bases lay between the germline ends. Germline CDR1 MGHRA, CDR2 YSYEKL. This CDR3 has 13 residues.

This clone appeared once. This rearrangement joins TRBV6-5 to TRBJ1-2; no clear D gene. Germline V gives CDR1 MNHEY, CDR2 SVGAGI. The CDR3 has 15 amino acids. The ends were cut back, 0 bases at V and 2 bases at J, with 10 bases in the middle. In DNA form, the CDR3 reads TGTGCCAGCAGTTACTCGATCCGGGAGAACTATGGCTACACCTTC. It encodes CASSYSIRENYGYTF.

The count of this clone is one. The V call is TRBV5-6, the J call TRBJ2-7; the D gene is possibly TRBD2 (6 bases). Germline-derived CDR1 and CDR2 are SGHDT and YYEEEE. V was shortened by 1 base and J by 3 bases, with 14 bases between the two germline ends. The CDR3 length is 15 residues. The CDR3 coding sequence is TGTGCCAGCAGCTTGAGGAGGGACCCTAGCTACGAGCAGTACTTC. Translation: CASSLRRDPSYEQYF.

The rearrangement links TRBV28 to TRBJ2-4, with D possibly TRBD1 on 6 matching bases. V was pared by 6 bases and J by 7 bases, with 19 bases between. CDR1 is MDHEN and CDR2 is SYDVKM in the germline V gene. CDR3 length: 15 residues. The CDR3 DNA reads TGTGCCAGCAGACTTTCCGGGACAACATCTAACATTCAGTACTTC. Amino acid sequence: CASRLSGTTSNIQYF. Based on the CDR3 plus reference TRBV28 and TRBJ2-4, the full variable domain is DVKVTQSSRYLVKRTGEKVFLECVQDMDHENMFWYRQDPGLGLRLIYFSYDVKMKEKGDIPEGYSVSREKKERFSLILESASTNQTSMYLCASRLSGTTSNIQYFGAGTRLSVL.

This clone showed up just a few times. The chain links TRBV7-8 to TRBJ2-7; D is perhaps TRBD1 or TRBD2 (5 bases each). This CDR3 comprises 13 residues. The germline V gene encodes CDR1 SGHVS and CDR2 FQNEAQ. V shed 5 bases and J shed 2 bases, with 10 bases lying between them. For the CDR3, the DNA is TGTGCCAGCAGCCGGGACCCAACCTACGAGCAGTACTTC. The encoded protein is CASSRDPTYEQYF.

This clone showed up just a few times. The chain carries TRBV4-1 and TRBJ2-7; TRBD1 matches 9 bases. The CDR3 is made up of 18 amino acids. Looked up from germline, CDR1 is MGHRA and CDR2 is YSYEKL. J was trimmed by 6 bases and V by 0 bases; bases with no gene match: 15. The CDR3 reads CASSQDKGYRGRTGEQYF. The CDR3 DNA reads TGCGCCAGCAGCCAAGATAAGGGGTACAGGGGGCGAACAGGCGAGCAGTACTTC.

The rearrangement links TRBV15 to TRBJ2-1; 7 positions match TRBD2. After removal of 1 base from V and 5 bases from J, the junction contained 8 bases not matched to a gene. Germline V gene lookup returns CDR1 LNHNV and CDR2 YYDKDF (reference sequence). This CDR3 has 16 residues. The CDR3 sequence is CATSRVKSGKDNEQFF. CDR3 nucleotides: TGTGCCACCAGCAGAGTTAAAAGCGGGAAGGACAATGAGCAGTTCTTC.

J is TRBJ1-1 and V is TRBV5-1; no reliable D call. The length of the CDR3 is 14 residues. Trimming pared 4 bases from V and 1 base from J, leaving 11 bases between. In germline, CDR1 is SGHRS, CDR2 YFSETQ. CDR3 residues: CASSPSAANTEAFF. The CDR3, as DNA: TGCGCCAGCAGCCCGAGCGCCGCGAACACTGAAGCTTTCTTT.

The V call is TRBV5-4, the J call TRBJ2-7; a possible D gene is TRBD1 (5 bases). From germline, CDR1 is SGHNT and CDR2 YYREEE (reference sequence). Trimming pared 7 bases from V and 0 bases from J, leaving 14 bases between. The CDR3 spans 14 residues. CDR3 nucleotide sequence: TGTGCCAGCCGTAAAGACAGTTCCTCCTACGAGCAGTACTTC. This encodes CASRKDSSSYEQYF.

The rearrangement links TRBV4-2 to TRBJ2-3; 10 nucleotides match TRBD2. Trimming took 7 bases from V and 2 from J; bases not matched to a gene: 15. Germline CDR1 and CDR2: LGHNA and YNFKEQ. The CDR3 runs 18 residues. The CDR3 DNA reads as TGTGCCAGCAACACCGACACCCTTAGCGGGGGGACCACAGATACGCAGTATTTT. Residues: CASNTDTLSGGTTDTQYF.

V and J are TRBV7-9 and TRBJ2-6; 9 bases agree with TRBD1. The V gene end was trimmed by 4 bases and the J gene end by 2 bases; junction bases not matched to a gene: 9. Germline V gives CDR1 SEHNR, CDR2 FQNEAQ (reference sequence). The CDR3 spans 18 residues. This chain's CDR3 is CASSYTPGTGTGANVLTF. The CDR3 DNA reads as TGTGCCAGCAGCTATACCCCCGGGACAGGGACTGGGGCCAACGTCCTGACTTTC.

This clone showed up just a few times. This chain connects TRBV20-1 to TRBJ2-7; D remains ambiguous. Germline V gives CDR1 DFQATT, CDR2 SNEGSKA (reference sequence). This CDR3 has 11 amino acids. V was trimmed by 5 bases and J by 4 bases, leaving 9 bases between them. CDR3 region: CSASDNYEQYF. The CDR3 bases are TGCAGTGCTTCGGATAATTACGAGCAGTACTTC.